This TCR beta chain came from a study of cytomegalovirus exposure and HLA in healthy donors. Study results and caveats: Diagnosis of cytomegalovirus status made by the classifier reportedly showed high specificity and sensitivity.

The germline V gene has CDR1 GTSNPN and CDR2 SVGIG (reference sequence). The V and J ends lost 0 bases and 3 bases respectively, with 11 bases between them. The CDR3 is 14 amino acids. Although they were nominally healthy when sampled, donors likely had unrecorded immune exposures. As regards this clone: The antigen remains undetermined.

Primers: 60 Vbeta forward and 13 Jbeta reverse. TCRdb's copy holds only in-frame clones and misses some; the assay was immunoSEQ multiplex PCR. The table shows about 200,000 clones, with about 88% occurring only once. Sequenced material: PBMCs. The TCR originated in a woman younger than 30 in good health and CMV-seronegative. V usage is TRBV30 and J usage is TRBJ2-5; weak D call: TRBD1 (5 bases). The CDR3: CAWSVKGPEETQYF. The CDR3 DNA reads TGTGCCTGGAGTGTAAAGGGGCCCGAAGAGACCCAGTACTTC. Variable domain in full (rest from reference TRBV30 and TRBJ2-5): SQTIHQWPATLVQPVGSPLSLECTVEGTSNPNLYWYRQAAGRGLQLLFYSVGIGQISSEVPQNLSASRPQDRQFILSSKKLLLSDSGFYLCAWSVKGPEETQYFGPGTRLLVL.